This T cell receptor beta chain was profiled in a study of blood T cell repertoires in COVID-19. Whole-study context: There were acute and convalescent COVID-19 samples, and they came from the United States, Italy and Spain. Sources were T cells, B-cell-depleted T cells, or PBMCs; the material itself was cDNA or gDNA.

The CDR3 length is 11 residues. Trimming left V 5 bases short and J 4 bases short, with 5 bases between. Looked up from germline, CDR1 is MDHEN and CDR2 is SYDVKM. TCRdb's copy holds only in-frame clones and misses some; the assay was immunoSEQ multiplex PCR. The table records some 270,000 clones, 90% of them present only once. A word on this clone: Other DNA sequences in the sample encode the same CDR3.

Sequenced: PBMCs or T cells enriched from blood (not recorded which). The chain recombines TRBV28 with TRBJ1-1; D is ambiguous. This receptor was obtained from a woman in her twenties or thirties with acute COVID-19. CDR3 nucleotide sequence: TGTGCCAGCAGTCCGGGCACTGAAGCTTTCTTT. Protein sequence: CASSPGTEAFF.